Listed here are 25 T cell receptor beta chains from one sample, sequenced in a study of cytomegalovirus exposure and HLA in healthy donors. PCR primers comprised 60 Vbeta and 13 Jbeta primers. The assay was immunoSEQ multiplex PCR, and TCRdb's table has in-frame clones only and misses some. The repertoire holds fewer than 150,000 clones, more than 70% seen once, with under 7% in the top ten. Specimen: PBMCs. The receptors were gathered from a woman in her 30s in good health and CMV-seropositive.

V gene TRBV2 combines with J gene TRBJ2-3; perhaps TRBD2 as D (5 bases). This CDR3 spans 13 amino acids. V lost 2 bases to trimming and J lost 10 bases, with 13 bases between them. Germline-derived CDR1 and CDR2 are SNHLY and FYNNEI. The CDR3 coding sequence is TGTGCCAGCAGTGAACAGTTGGGGAGTTCGCAGTATTTT. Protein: CASSEQLGSSQYF.

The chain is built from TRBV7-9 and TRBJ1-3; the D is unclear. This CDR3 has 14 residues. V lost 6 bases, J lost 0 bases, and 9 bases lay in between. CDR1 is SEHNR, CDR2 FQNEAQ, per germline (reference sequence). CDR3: CASRSDTSGNTIYF. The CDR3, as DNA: TGTGCCAGCAGGTCAGATACCTCTGGAAACACCATATATTTT.

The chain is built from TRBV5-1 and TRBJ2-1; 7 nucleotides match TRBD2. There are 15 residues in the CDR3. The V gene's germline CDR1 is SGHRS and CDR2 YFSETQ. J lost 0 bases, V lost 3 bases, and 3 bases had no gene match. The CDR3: CASSSSGNSYNEQFF. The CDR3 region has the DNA TGCGCCAGCAGCTCCAGCGGGAACTCCTACAATGAGCAGTTCTTC.

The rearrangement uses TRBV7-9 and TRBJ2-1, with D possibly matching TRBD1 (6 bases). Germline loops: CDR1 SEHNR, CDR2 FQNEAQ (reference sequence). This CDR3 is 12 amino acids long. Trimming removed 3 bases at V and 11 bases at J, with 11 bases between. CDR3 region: CASSFPQGKQFF. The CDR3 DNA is TGTGCCAGCAGCTTTCCCCAGGGGAAGCAGTTCTTC.

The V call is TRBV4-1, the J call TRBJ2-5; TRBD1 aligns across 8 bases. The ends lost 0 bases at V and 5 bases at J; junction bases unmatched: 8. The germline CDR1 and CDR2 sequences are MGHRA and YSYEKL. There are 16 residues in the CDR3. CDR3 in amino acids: CASSQDSGTGQETQYF. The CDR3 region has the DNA TGCGCCAGCAGCCAAGATTCTGGGACAGGACAGGAGACCCAGTACTTC.

CDR3 region: CARSGDRAGSLNTEAFF. The DNA for the CDR3 is TGTGCCAGAAGCGGAGACAGGGCGGGGAGTCTGAACACTGAAGCTTTCTTT. The J gene is TRBJ1-1, the V gene TRBV5-3, with 7 bases lining up with TRBD1. TRBV5-3 is an ORF, with its function uncertain. CDR3 size: 17 residues. V was clipped by 4 bases and J by 0 bases; unmatched bases: 12.

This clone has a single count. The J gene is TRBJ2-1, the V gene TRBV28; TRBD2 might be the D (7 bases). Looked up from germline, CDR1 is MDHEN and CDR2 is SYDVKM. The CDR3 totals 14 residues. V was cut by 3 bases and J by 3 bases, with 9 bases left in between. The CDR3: CASSLGGRYNEQFF. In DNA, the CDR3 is TGTGCCAGCAGTTTGGGGGGGCGCTACAATGAGCAGTTCTTC.

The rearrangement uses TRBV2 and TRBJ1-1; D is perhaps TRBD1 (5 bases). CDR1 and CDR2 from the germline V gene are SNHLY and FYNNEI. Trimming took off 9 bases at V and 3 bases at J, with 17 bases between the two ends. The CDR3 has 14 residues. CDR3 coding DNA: TGTGCCAGGGTTTTGGACGAAGGGGACACTGAAGCTTTCTTT. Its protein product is CARVLDEGDTEAFF. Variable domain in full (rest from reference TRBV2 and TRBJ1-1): EPEVTQTPSHQVTQMGQEVILRCVPISNHLYFYWYRQILGQKVEFLVSFYNNEISEKSEIFDDQFSVERPDGSNFTLKIRSTKLEDSAMYFCARVLDEGDTEAFFGQGTRLTVV.

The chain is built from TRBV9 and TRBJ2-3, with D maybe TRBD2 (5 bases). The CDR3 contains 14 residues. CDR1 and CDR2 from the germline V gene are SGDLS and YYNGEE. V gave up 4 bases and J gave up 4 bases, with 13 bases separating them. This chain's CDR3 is CASSLNTRADTQYF. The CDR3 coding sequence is TGTGCCAGCAGCCTCAACACTAGGGCAGATACGCAGTATTTT.

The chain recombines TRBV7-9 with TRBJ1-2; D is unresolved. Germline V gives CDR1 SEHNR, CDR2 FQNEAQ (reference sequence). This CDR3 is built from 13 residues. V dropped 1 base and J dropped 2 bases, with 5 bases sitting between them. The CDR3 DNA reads TGTGCCAGCAGCTTAGGACAAAACTATGGCTACACCTTC. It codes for CASSLGQNYGYTF.

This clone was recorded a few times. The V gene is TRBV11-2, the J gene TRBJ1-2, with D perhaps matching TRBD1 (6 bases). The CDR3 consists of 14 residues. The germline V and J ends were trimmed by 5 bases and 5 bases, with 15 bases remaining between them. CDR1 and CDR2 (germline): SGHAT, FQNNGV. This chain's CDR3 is CASSLTGNGYGYTF. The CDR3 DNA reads TGTGCCAGCAGCCTTACAGGGAATGGGTATGGCTACACCTTC. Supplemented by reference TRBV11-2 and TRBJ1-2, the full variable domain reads EAGVAQSPRYKIIEKRQSVAFWCNPISGHATLYWYQQILGQGPKLLIQFQNNGVVDDSQLPKDRFSAERLKGVDSTLKIQPAKLEDSAVYLCASSLTGNGYGYTFGSGTRLTVV.

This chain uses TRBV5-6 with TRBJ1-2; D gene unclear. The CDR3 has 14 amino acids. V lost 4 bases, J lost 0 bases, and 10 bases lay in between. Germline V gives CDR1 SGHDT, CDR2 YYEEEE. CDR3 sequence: CASSPGSTNYGYTF. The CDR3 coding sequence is TGTGCCAGCAGCCCCGGGTCTACTAACTATGGCTACACCTTC.

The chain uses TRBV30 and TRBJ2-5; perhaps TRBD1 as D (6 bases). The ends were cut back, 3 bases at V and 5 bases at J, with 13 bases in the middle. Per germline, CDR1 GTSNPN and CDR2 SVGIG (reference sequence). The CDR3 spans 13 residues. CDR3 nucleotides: TGTGCCTGGAGCAGGGGCCGAGCGGAGACCCAGTACTTC. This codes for CAWSRGRAETQYF.

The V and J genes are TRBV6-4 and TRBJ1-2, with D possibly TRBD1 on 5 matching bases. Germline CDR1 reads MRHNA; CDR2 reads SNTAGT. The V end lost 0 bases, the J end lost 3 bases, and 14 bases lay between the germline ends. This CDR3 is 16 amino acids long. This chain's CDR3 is CASSDSMKGDYYGYTF. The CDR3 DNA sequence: TGTGCCAGCAGTGACTCGATGAAAGGGGATTACTATGGCTACACCTTC.

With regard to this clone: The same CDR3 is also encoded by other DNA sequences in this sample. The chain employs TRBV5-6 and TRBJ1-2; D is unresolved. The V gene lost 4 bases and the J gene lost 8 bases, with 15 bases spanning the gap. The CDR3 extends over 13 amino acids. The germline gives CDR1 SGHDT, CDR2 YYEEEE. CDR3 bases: TGTGCCAGCAGCCTGGAACCCGCCGGGGGCTACACCTTC. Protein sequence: CASSLEPAGGYTF.

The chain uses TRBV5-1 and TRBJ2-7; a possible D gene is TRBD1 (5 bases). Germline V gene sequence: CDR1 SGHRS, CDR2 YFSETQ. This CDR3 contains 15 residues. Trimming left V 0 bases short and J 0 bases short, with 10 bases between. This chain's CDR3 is CASSLVPGPSYEQYF. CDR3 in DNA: TGCGCCAGCAGCTTGGTTCCAGGGCCCTCCTACGAGCAGTACTTC.

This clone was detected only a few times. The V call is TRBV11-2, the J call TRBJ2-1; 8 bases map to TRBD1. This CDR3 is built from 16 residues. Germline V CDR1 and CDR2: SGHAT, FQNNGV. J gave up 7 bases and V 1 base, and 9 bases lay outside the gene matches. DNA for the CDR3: TGTGCCAGCAGCTTAGGGGCAGGGGGCTCGGGGAATGAGCAGTTCTTC. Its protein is CASSLGAGGSGNEQFF.

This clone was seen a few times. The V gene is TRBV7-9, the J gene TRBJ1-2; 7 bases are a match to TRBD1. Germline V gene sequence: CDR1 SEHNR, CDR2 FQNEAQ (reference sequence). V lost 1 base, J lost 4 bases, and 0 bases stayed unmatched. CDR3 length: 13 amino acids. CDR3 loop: CASSLGTGYGYTF. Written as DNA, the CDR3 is TGTGCCAGCAGCTTAGGGACAGGCTATGGCTACACCTTC.

The CDR3 coding sequence is TGCGCCAGCAGCCACCCCGGCAAAGGGGCCATCACCTTC. Amino acid sequence: CASSHPGKGAITF. V is TRBV4-1 and J is TRBJ1-2, with D tentatively TRBD1 (5 bases). The CDR3 loop spans 13 amino acids. The ends were cut back, 3 bases at V and 13 bases at J, with 18 bases in the middle. CDR1 and CDR2 from the germline V gene are MGHRA and YSYEKL.

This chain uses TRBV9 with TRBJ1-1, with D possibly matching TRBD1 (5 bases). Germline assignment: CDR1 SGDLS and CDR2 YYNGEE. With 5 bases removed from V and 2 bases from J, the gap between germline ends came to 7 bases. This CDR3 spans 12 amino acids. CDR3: CASRGANTEAFF. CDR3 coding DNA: TGTGCCAGCAGAGGGGCTAACACTGAAGCTTTCTTT.

CDR3 nucleotide sequence: TGCGCCAGCAGCTGGGGGGTTAGCACAGATACGCAGTATTTT. Translation gives CASSWGVSTDTQYF. V gene TRBV5-1 combines with J gene TRBJ2-3; perhaps TRBD2 as D (6 bases). CDR1 SGHRS and CDR2 YFSETQ come from the germline V gene. CDR3 length: 14 residues. The V end was cut by 3 bases, the J end by 0 bases, with 8 bases between.

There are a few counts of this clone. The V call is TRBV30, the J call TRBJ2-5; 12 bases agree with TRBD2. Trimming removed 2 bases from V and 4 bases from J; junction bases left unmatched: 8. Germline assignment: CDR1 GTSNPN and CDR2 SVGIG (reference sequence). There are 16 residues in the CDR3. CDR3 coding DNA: TGTGCCTGGAGTCGGCTAGCGGGAGGGCCTGGAGAGACCCAGTACTTC. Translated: CAWSRLAGGPGETQYF.

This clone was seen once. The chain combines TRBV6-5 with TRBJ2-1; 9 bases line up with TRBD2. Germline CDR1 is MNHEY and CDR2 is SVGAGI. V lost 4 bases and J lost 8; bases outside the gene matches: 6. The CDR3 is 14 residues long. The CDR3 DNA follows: TGTGCCAGCAGTTGGCGGGAGGGCCGGGATGAGCAGTTCTTC. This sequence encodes CASSWREGRDEQFF.

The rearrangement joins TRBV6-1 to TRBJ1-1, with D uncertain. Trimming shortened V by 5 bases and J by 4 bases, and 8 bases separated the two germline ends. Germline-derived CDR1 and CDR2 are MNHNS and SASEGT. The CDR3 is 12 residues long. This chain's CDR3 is CASSPLSTEAFF. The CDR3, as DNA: TGTGCCAGCAGTCCGCTGAGCACTGAAGCTTTCTTT.

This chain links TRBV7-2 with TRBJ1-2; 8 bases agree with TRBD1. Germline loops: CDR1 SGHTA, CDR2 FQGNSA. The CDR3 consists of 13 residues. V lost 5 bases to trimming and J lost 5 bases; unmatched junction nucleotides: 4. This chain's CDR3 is CASSPGGGYGYTF. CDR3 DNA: TGTGCCAGCAGCCCAGGGGGCGGGTATGGCTACACCTTC.